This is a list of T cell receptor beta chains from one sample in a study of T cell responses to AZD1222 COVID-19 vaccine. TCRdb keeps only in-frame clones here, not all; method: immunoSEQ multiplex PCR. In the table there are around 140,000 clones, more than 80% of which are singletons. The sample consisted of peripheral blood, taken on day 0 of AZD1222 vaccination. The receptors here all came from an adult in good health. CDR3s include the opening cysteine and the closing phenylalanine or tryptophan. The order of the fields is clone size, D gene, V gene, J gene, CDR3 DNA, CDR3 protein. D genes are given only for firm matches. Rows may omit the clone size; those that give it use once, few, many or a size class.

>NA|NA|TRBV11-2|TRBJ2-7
TGTGCCAGCAGCCCAGTCAGGGGTACCTACGAGCAGTACTTC
CASSPVRGTYEQYF
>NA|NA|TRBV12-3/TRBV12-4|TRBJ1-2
TGTGCCAGCAGTGAGACGGGCTATGGCTACACCTTC
CASSETGYGYTF
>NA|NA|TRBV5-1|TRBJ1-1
TGCGCCAGCAGCTTGGCTTTCGATTCTGAAGCTTTCTTT
CASSLAFDSEAFF
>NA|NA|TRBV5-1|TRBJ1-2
TGCGCCAGCAGCTTAGGGGGACCGCAGTCTTATGGCTACACCTTC
CASSLGGPQSYGYTF
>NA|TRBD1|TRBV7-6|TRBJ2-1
TGTGCCAGCAGCTTAAGACAGGGGTCTTACAATGAGCAGTTCTTC
CASSLRQGSYNEQFF
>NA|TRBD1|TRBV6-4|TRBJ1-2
TGTGCCAGCAGTGACTCGACAGGGGGCTATGGCTACACCTTC
CASSDSTGGYGYTF
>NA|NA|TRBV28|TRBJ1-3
TGTGCCAGCAGTTTTCGGCAGAGAGTCTCTGGAAACACCATATATTTT
CASSFRQRVSGNTIYF
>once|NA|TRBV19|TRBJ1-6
TGTGCCAGTCGGTCCGGGTCTTGGGATAATTCACCCCTCCACTTT
CASRSGSWDNSPLHF
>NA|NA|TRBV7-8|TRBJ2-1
TGTGCCAGCAGCTTTGGGGCGGGCTACCTCAATGAGCAGTTCTTC
CASSFGAGYLNEQFF
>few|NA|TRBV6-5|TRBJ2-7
TGTGCCAGCAGTTACGCAACAGTGGGTAGCTCCTACGAGCAGTACTTC
CASSYATVGSSYEQYF
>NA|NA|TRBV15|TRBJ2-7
TGTGCCACCAGCAGAAAGACAGACTACGAGCAGTACTTC
CATSRKTDYEQYF
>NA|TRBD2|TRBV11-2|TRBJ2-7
TGTGCCAGCAGTTATAGAACTAGCGGGAGTTACCACGAGCAGTACTTC
CASSYRTSGSYHEQYF
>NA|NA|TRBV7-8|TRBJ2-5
TGTGCCAGCAGCTTAGTTCGGAGCGCGGAAGTACAAGAGACCCAGTACTTC
CASSLVRSAEVQETQYF
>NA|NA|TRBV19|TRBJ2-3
TGTGCCAGTATGACTTACGGGGCCCCCACAGATACGCAGTATTTT
CASMTYGAPTDTQYF
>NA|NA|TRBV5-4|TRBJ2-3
TGTGCCAGCAGCTCCTACGGACTCACAGATACGCAGTATTTT
CASSSYGLTDTQYF
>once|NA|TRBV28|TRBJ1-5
TGTGCCAGCACCGTATATAGCAATCAGCCCCAGCATTTT
CASTVYSNQPQHF
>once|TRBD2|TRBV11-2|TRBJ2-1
TGTGCCAGCAGCTCTGGGACTAGCGGGGGGGTGAGGAATGAGCAGTTCTTC
CASSSGTSGGVRNEQFF
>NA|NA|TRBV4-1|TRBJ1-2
TGCGCCAGCAGCACACCAGGGCTTTCGAACTATGGCTACACCTTC
CASSTPGLSNYGYTF
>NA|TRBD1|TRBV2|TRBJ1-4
TGTGCCAGCAGTTCGGACAGGAGAACCCGAAAACTGTTTTTT
CASSSDRRTRKLFF
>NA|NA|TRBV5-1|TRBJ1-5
TGCGCCAGCAGCTTGACCGGGGGTAGCAATCAGCCCCAGCATTTT
CASSLTGGSNQPQHF
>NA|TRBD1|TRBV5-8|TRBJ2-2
TGTGCCAGCAGCTTGGGACAGGGATTCACCGGGGAGCTGTTTTTT
CASSLGQGFTGELFF
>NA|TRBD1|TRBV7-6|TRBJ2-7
TGTGCCAGCAGCTTGGGACAGGGGGTCGCCTACGAGCAGTACTTC
CASSLGQGVAYEQYF
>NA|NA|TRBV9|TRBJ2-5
TGTGCCAGCAGCGTAGCGGGGAGGAGCCAAGAGACCCAGTACTTC
CASSVAGRSQETQYF
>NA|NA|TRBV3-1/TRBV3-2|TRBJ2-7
TGTGCCAGCAGCCAGGCCGGGGGTGGACGGAACTACGAGCAGTACTTC
CASSQAGGGRNYEQYF
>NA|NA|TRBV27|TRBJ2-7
TGTGCCAGCAGTTTTGGCCTGGGGTACGAGCAGTACTTC
CASSFGLGYEQYF
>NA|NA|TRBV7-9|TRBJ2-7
TGTGCCAGCAGCTTAGCAGGGAAAAACTACGAGCAGTACTTC
CASSLAGKNYEQYF
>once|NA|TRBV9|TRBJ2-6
TGTGCCAGTCGGGCGCGCATAAACTCTGGGGCCAACGTCCTGACTTTC
CASRARINSGANVLTF
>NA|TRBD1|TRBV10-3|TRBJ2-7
TGTGCCATCAGTGAGTCCTCGGGTATGAGGGACAGGGGGCCCTCGTTCTCCTACGAGCAGTACTTC
CAISESSGMRDRGPSFSYEQYF
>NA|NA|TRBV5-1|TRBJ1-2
TGCGCCAGCAGCTTGGGCGACGGTGGCTATGGCTACACCTTC
CASSLGDGGYGYTF